Below are 20 T cell receptor beta chains sequenced from a single sample in a study of T cells after posttransplantation cyclophosphamide. Some clones are missing from TCRdb's copy, which holds only in-frame ones; the method was immunoSEQ multiplex PCR. The table records about 11,000 clones, 85% to 95% of them present only once. Sequencing was carried out using naive CD8+ T cells sorted from PBMCs. The source of these receptors is a man aged 25 to 40 in good health and a related stem cell transplant donor.

The V call is TRBV27, the J call TRBJ1-1; D remains unclear. Germline V gene data show CDR1 as MNHEY and CDR2 as SMNVEV (reference sequence). The CDR3 loop spans 15 amino acids. V lost 3 bases, J lost 5 bases, and 16 bases lay in between. Written as DNA, the CDR3 is TGTGCCAGCAGTTTCTCCCTCGAAGGGAGTACTGAAGCTTTCTTT. It yields the protein CASSFSLEGSTEAFF.

The J gene is TRBJ2-3, the V gene TRBV28; no clear D. Trimming removed 1 base from V and 6 bases from J, with 8 bases in between. Germline lookup yields CDR1 MDHEN and CDR2 SYDVKM. The CDR3 consists of 13 residues. CDR3 sequence reads: CASSLSARDTQYF. DNA of the CDR3: TGTGCCAGCAGTTTATCTGCCCGGGATACGCAGTATTTT.

J is TRBJ2-1 and V is TRBV2, with unresolved D. Germline-derived CDR1 and CDR2 are SNHLY and FYNNEI. Trimming cost V 1 base and J 8 bases, with 6 bases left between them. The CDR3 loop spans 12 amino acids. DNA for the CDR3: TGTGCCAGCAGTGAAGGTGTAGATGAGCAGTTCTTC. Translating it yields CASSEGVDEQFF.

This clone was detected once. The rearrangement links TRBV4-1 to TRBJ2-7; D gene ambiguous. V lost 0 bases, J lost 3 bases, and 6 bases lay in between. This CDR3 spans 13 amino acids. Germline V gene data show CDR1 as MGHRA and CDR2 as YSYEKL. CDR3 DNA sequence: TGCGCCAGCAGCCAAGAGTCCCGCTACGAGCAGTACTTC. It codes for CASSQESRYEQYF.

V gene TRBV11-2 combines with J gene TRBJ1-1; D unclear. The germline gives CDR1 SGHAT, CDR2 FQNNGV. The CDR3 runs 18 residues. V shed 1 base and J shed 4 bases, with 22 bases lying between them. The CDR3 reads CASSLAHPSPGLSTEAFF. In DNA form, the CDR3 reads TGTGCCAGCAGCTTAGCCCACCCCTCGCCAGGACTCAGCACTGAAGCTTTCTTT. The full variable domain, in which reference TRBV11-2 and TRBJ1-1 provide the parts outside the CDR3, is EAGVAQSPRYKIIEKRQSVAFWCNPISGHATLYWYQQILGQGPKLLIQFQNNGVVDDSQLPKDRFSAERLKGVDSTLKIQPAKLEDSAVYLCASSLAHPSPGLSTEAFFGQGTRLTVV.

The J gene is TRBJ2-7, the V gene TRBV11-2; the match to TRBD1 covers 8 bases. This CDR3 comprises 13 residues. Germline CDR1 is SGHAT and CDR2 is FQNNGV. J lost 4 bases, V lost 4 bases, and 3 bases had no gene match. As DNA, the CDR3 is TGTGCCAGCAGCTGGGACAGGTCTTACGAGCAGTACTTC. The encoded protein is CASSWDRSYEQYF.

The chain carries TRBV5-1 and TRBJ2-2; 7 bases match TRBD1. The germline V gene encodes CDR1 SGHRS and CDR2 YFSETQ. This CDR3 comprises 14 residues. Germline trimming cut 4 bases from V and 3 bases from J; bases unmatched to any gene: 3. The CDR3 region has the DNA TGCGCCAGCAGCACGGGACAGTACACCGGGGAGCTGTTTTTT. Encoded protein: CASSTGQYTGELFF.

V usage is TRBV6-5 and J usage is TRBJ1-1; D ambiguous. CDR3 length equals 13 residues. V was cut by 6 bases and J by 14 bases, with 22 bases left in between. From germline, CDR1 is MNHEY and CDR2 SVGAGI. DNA of the CDR3: TGTGCCAGCAGCCCCTGGCCGGCCGGGGAGGTGTTCTTT. Protein product: CASSPWPAGEVFF.

The V call is TRBV7-6, the J call TRBJ2-2; D unclear. Germline CDR1 is SGHVS and CDR2 is FNYEAQ. This CDR3 comprises 14 residues. With 5 bases removed from V and 1 base from J, the gap between germline ends came to 8 bases. The CDR3 sequence: CASSDVLNTGELFF. The CDR3 region has the DNA TGTGCCAGCAGCGATGTACTGAACACCGGGGAGCTGTTTTTT. The full variable domain, in which reference TRBV7-6 and TRBJ2-2 provide the parts outside the CDR3, is GAGVSQSPRYKVTKRGQDVALRCDPISGHVSLYWYRQALGQGPEFLTYFNYEAQQDKSGLPNDRFSAERPEGSISTLTIQRTEQRDSAMYRCASSDVLNTGELFFGEGSRLTVL.

The V and J genes are TRBV9 and TRBJ2-1; 9 bases are shared with TRBD2. The CDR3 has 15 residues. Germline lookup yields CDR1 SGDLS and CDR2 YYNGEE. V gave up 3 bases and J gave up 7 bases; unmatched junction bases: 8. CDR3 DNA sequence: TGTGCCAGCAGCGCCCGGGGAGCGGGGGGTAATGAGCAGTTCTTC. Translation: CASSARGAGGNEQFF.

CDR3 residues: CASSLGQGNYGYTF. CDR3 in DNA: TGTGCCAGCAGCTTGGGACAGGGGAACTATGGCTACACCTTC. The rearrangement uses TRBV7-9 and TRBJ1-2, with 10 bases fitting TRBD1. Unmatched junction bases numbered 0, after V lost 3 bases and J lost 2 bases. CDR1 is SEHNR and CDR2 is FQNEAQ in the germline V gene (reference sequence). The CDR3 is made up of 14 amino acids.

This clone appeared once. The chain recombines TRBV11-2 with TRBJ1-2; 7 bases fit TRBD1. The CDR3 has 12 residues. Trimming cost V 4 bases and J 6 bases; bases outside gene matches: 2. Germline CDR1 and CDR2: SGHAT and FQNNGV. The CDR3 spells CASSSGTDGYTF. The CDR3 DNA reads TGTGCCAGCAGCTCCGGGACAGATGGCTACACCTTC.

This clone appeared a single time. The rearrangement links TRBV12-5 to TRBJ2-5, with 14 bases matching TRBD2. CDR3 length: 19 residues. The ends lost 6 bases at V and 2 bases at J; junction bases unmatched: 14. Germline V gene lookup returns CDR1 LGHNT and CDR2 FRNRAP. The CDR3 spells CASGPAGTSGGNYQETQYF. The DNA of the CDR3 is TGTGCTAGTGGCCCTGCCGGGACTAGCGGGGGAAACTATCAAGAGACCCAGTACTTC.

The rearrangement uses TRBV28 and TRBJ2-2; D gene ambiguous. This CDR3 region has 15 residues. V was trimmed by 3 bases and J by 5 bases, leaving 13 bases between them. Germline V lookup: CDR1 MDHEN, CDR2 SYDVKM. Here the CDR3 DNA reads TGTGCCAGCAGTTTCTTCCCCTTGGAGACCGGGGAGCTGTTTTTT. Encoded protein: CASSFFPLETGELFF. The variable domain in full, with the rest retrieved from reference TRBV28 and TRBJ2-2, is DVKVTQSSRYLVKRTGEKVFLECVQDMDHENMFWYRQDPGLGLRLIYFSYDVKMKEKGDIPEGYSVSREKKERFSLILESASTNQTSMYLCASSFFPLETGELFFGEGSRLTVL.

This clone was seen once. The germline gene is not matched at one end of the junction; a read error may be the cause. The V gene is TRBV29-1, the J gene TRBJ2-2; possibly TRBD2 for D (7 bases). There are 14 residues in the CDR3. The germline gives CDR1 SQVTM, CDR2 ANQGSEA. In nucleotides, the CDR3 is TGCAGCGTTCCGGGGAGGGGGAACGCCGGGGAGCTGTTTTTT. It translates to CSVPGRGNAGELFF.

The chain recombines TRBV29-1 with TRBJ2-1; 7 bases align to TRBD1. The CDR3 sequence is 11 residues long. The ends lost 6 bases at V and 9 bases at J; junction bases unmatched: 5. Germline-derived CDR1 and CDR2 are SQVTM and ANQGSEA. The CDR3 sequence: CSVGDSGEQFF. CDR3 DNA: TGCAGCGTGGGGGACAGCGGTGAGCAGTTCTTC.

The rearrangement uses TRBV4-3 and TRBJ2-1; possible D gene TRBD2, 6 bases. The CDR3 runs 17 residues. The V and J ends lost 1 base and 0 bases respectively, with 13 bases between them. Germline-derived CDR1 and CDR2 are LGHNA and YSLEER. This CDR3 reads CASSQVAGIRSYNEQFF. CDR3 in DNA: TGCGCCAGCAGCCAAGTGGCGGGGATTCGCTCCTACAATGAGCAGTTCTTC.

CDR3 amino acids: CASSLVEAQGADSPLHF. The CDR3 DNA follows: TGTGCCAGCAGCTTAGTTGAGGCACAGGGGGCTGATTCACCCCTCCACTTT. The J gene is TRBJ1-6, the V gene TRBV7-9; the match to TRBD1 covers 9 bases. CDR3 length: 17 residues. Germline trimming cut 1 base from V and 8 bases from J; bases unmatched to any gene: 9. Germline V gene sequence: CDR1 SEHNR, CDR2 FQNEAQ (reference sequence).

This clone appeared a single time. The chain has TRBV4-1 and TRBJ2-1; 11 bases map to TRBD2. V shed 2 bases, J shed 12 bases, and the junction held 9 bases outside the gene matches. CDR1 MGHRA and CDR2 YSYEKL come from the germline V gene. The length of the CDR3 is 15 residues. The CDR3 sequence is CASSQLLAGEFRQFF. The CDR3 DNA is TGCGCCAGCAGCCAACTACTAGCGGGGGAGTTCAGGCAGTTCTTC.

This clone was picked up a small number of times. The gene calls are TRBV15 and TRBJ1-2; 7 bases agree with TRBD1. Trimming took 6 bases from V and 1 from J; bases not matched to a gene: 11. Germline CDR1 reads LNHNV; CDR2 reads YYDKDF (reference sequence). The CDR3 has 16 residues. CDR3 DNA: TGTGCCACCAGTCACTTGACGGGACAGCTTAACTATGGCTACACCTTC. Translating gives CATSHLTGQLNYGYTF.